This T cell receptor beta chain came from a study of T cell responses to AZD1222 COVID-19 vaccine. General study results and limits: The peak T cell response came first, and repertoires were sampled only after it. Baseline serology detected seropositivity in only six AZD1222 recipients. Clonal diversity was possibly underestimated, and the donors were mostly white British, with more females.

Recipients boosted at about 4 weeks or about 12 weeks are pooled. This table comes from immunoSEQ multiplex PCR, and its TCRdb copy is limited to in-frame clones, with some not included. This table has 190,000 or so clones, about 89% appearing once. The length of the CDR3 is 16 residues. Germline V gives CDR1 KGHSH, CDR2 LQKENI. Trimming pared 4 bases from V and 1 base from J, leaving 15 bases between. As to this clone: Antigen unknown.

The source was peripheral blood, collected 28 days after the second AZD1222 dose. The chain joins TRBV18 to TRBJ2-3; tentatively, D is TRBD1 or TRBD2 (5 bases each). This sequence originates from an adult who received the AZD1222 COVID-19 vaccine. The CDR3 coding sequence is TGTGCCAGCTCACTAGGGACGGGACCCCGCACAGATACGCAGTATTTT. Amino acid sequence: CASSLGTGPRTDTQYF.